This T cell receptor (beta chain) was recovered during a study of control samples from healthy donors and cancer patients. Data came from immunoSEQ multiplex PCR; TCRdb stores just in-frame clones and leaves some out. This table has approximately 100,000 clones, about 85% appearing once. V was cut by 1 base and J by 0 bases, with 14 bases left in between. Germline V CDR1 and CDR2: SGDLS, YYNGEE. The CDR3 has 17 residues. Sequenced: blood. The chain has TRBV9 and TRBJ2-1; D is tentatively TRBD1 or TRBD2 (6 bases each). The receptor was derived from a woman aged 40 to 50 in good health. CDR3 region: CASSVSRRGDSYNEQFF. CDR3 sequence (DNA): TGTGCCAGCAGCGTAAGTCGTAGGGGGGACTCCTACAATGAGCAGTTCTTC. Full variable domain (missing parts from reference TRBV9 and TRBJ2-1): DSGVTQTPKHLITATGQRVTLRCSPRSGDLSVYWYQQSLDQGLQFLIQYYNGEERAKGNILERFSAQQFPDLHSELNLSSLELGDSALYFCASSVSRRGDSYNEQFFGPGTRLTVL.